The following is a T cell receptor (beta chain) sequence with its context. The antigen remains undetermined. In germline, CDR1 is LNHDA, CDR2 SQIVND (reference sequence). V dropped 3 bases and J dropped 3; count of bases not matched to a gene: 6. This CDR3 contains 15 residues. Method: immunoSEQ multiplex PCR; TCRdb's copy keeps in-frame clones and lacks some. The sample lists 160,000 or so clones, more than 85% occurring once. The data stem from a study of lymphopenia after photon versus proton radiotherapy. Study-level points and caveats: Larger post-nadir TCR diversity loss correlated inversely with survival in deceased patients. Only patients who died were analyzed for survival; proton advantage is unproven. Oligoclonal CD8+ Temra expansion after nadir drove photon patients' diversity drop. Under photons, naive T cells and diversity fell while effector/memory populations rose.

This sequence joins TRBV19 and TRBJ1-1; 8 bases match TRBD1. The sequences come from peripheral blood, collected from a patient treated with photon-based radiotherapy. The sequence was collected from a man aged 45-65 years with gastric cancer. CDR3 nucleotides: TGTGCCAGTAGTATCATGGACAGGGTGGACACTGAAGCTTTCTTT. Residues: CASSIMDRVDTEAFF.